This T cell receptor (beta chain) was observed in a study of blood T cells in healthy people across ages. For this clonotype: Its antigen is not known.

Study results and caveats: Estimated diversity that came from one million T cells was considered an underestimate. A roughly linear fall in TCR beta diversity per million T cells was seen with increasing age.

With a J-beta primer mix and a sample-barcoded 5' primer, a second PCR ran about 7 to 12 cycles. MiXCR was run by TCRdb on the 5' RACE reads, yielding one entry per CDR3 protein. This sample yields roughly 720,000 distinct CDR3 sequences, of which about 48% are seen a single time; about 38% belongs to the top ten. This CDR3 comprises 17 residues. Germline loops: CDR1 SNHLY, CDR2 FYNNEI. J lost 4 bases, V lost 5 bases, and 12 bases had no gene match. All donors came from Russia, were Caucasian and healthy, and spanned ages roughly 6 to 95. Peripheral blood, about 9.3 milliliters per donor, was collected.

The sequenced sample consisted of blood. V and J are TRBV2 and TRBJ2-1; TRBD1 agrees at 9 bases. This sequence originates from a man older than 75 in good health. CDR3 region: CASSQLPPGQGYNEQFF. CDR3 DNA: TGTGCCAGCAGTCAGCTTCCACCGGGACAGGGTTACAATGAGCAGTTCTTC.